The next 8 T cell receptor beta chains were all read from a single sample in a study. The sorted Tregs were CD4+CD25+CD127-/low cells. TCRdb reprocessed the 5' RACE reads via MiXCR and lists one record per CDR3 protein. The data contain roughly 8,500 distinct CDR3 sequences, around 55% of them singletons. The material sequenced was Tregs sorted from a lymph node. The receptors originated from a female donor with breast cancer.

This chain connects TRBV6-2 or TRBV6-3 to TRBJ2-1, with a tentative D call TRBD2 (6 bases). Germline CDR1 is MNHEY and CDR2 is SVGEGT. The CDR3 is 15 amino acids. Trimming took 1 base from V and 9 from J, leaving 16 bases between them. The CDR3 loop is CASSYLRGNNGEQFF. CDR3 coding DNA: TGTGCCAGCAGTTACTTGCGGGGTAACAATGGTGAGCAGTTCTTC.

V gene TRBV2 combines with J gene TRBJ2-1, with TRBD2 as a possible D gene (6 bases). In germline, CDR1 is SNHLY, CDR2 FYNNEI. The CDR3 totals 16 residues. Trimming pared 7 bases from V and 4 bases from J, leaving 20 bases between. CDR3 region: CASIFPSPSVYNEQFF. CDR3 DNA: TGTGCCAGCATTTTCCCCTCCCCTAGCGTTTACAATGAGCAGTTCTTC.

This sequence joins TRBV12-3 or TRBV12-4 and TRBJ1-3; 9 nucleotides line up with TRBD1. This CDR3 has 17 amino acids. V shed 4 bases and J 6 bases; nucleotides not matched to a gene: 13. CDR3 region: CASSYLPGQGVPNTIYF. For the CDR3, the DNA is TGTGCCAGCAGTTATCTGCCGGGACAGGGTGTACCAAACACCATATATTTT.

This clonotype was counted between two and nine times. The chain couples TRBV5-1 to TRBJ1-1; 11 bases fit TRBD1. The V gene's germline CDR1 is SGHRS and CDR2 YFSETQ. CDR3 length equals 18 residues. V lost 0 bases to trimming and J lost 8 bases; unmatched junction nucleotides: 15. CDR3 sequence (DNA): TGCGCCAGCAGCTTGGTGTGGACAGGGGGCGCGGGGAAGCAAGAAGCTTTCTTT. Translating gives CASSLVWTGGAGKQEAFF. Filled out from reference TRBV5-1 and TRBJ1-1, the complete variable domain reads KAGVTQTPRYLIKTRGQQVTLSCSPISGHRSVSWYQQTPGQGLQFLFEYFSETQRNKGNFPGRFSGRQFSNSRSEMNVSTLELGDSALYLCASSLVWTGGAGKQEAFFGQGTRLTVV.

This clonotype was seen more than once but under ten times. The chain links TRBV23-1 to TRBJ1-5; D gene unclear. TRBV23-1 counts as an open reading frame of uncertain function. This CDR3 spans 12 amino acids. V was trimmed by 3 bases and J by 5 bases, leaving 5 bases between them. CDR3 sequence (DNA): TGCGCCAGCAGTCAGGCGGATCAGCCCCAGCATTTT. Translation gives CASSQADQPQHF.

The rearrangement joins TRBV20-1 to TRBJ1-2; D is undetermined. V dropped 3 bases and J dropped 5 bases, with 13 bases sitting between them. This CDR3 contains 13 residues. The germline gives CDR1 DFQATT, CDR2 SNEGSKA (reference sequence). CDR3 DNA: TGCAGTGCTAGGGATCCGGCAGCTTATGGCTACACCTTC. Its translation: CSARDPAAYGYTF.

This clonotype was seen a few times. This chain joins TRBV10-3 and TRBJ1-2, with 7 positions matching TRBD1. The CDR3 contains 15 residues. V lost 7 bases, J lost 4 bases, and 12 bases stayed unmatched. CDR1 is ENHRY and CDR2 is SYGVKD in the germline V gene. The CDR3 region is CAITTTGTDIYGYTF. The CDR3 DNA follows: TGTGCCATCACCACCACCGGGACAGACATCTATGGCTACACCTTC.

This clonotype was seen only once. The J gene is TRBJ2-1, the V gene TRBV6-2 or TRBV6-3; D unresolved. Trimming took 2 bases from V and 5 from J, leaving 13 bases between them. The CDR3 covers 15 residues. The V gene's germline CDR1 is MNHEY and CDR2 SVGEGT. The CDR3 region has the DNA TGTGCCAGCAGTTACCCCGGGCGGCTTGACAATGAGCAGTTCTTC. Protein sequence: CASSYPGRLDNEQFF.